This T cell receptor (beta chain) was captured by sequencing in a study of blood T cell repertoires in COVID-19. Study-level background: Sources were T cells, B-cell-depleted T cells, or PBMCs; the material itself was cDNA or gDNA.

Here immunoSEQ multiplex PCR was the method, and the copy in TCRdb shows in-frame clones only, minus some. There are some 250,000 clones in the sample; approximately 90% occur only once, and 8.8% lies in the top ten. The trim removed 4 bases at V and 5 bases at J, leaving 7 bases unmatched. There are 16 residues in the CDR3. CDR1 is LNHDA, CDR2 SQIVND, per germline (reference sequence). The chain is built from TRBV19 and TRBJ2-2; 10 bases line up with TRBD2. This receptor was identified in a middle-aged man who had recovered from COVID-19. The sample consisted of PBMCs or T cells enriched from blood (not recorded which). Written as DNA, the CDR3 is TGTGCCAGTAGTACCCAGCGGGAGGGCGGGACCGGGGAGCTGTTTTTT. Translation: CASSTQREGGTGELFF.